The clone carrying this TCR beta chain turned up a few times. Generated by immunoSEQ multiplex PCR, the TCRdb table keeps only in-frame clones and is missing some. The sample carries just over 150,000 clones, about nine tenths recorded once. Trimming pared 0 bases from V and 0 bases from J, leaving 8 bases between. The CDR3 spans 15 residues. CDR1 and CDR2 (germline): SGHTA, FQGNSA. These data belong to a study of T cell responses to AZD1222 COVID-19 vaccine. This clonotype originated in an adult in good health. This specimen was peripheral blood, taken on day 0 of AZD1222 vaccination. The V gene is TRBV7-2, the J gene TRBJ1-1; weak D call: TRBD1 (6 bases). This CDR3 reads CASSLAGQMNTEAFF. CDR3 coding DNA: TGTGCCAGCAGCTTAGCGGGACAAATGAACACTGAAGCTTTCTTT.